These 21 T cell receptor beta chains were all obtained from the same sample, sequenced in a study of tumor-infiltrating lymphocytes in primary liver carcinoma. Joint extraction of RNA and DNA used roughly 19-32 mg of bulk tissue that was unsorted. TCR beta cDNA was reverse-transcribed from around 0.55 ug of total RNA. The reaction used a constant-region primer and ProtoScript II reverse transcriptase. Libraries covering TCR beta were generated through three nested multiplex PCR rounds (using a slightly modified ARM-PCR). For approximately 11 cycles apiece, the opening two PCR rounds ran with TRBV1-TRBV30 forward primers and a C-beta reverse primer. TCRdb re-called the multiplex PCR reads through MiXCR, storing one row per CDR3 protein. The sample has roughly 200,000 distinct CDR3 sequences; around four fifths are singletons. Sequencing used tumor tissue from primary liver carcinoma. The receptor set was obtained from a man aged 35-49 years with primary liver carcinoma and hepatitis B virus infection.

V and J are TRBV11-1 and TRBJ2-2; D is undetermined. The CDR3 spans 15 residues. In germline, CDR1 is SGHAT, CDR2 FQDESV (reference sequence). In DNA, the CDR3 is TGTCACAGCAGCTATACAGAACCTTTCTCCGGGGAGCTGTTTTTT. This codes for CHSSYTEPFSGELFF.

The J gene is TRBJ2-5, the V gene TRBV12-3 or TRBV12-4; 8 nucleotides align to TRBD2. The CDR3 contains 18 residues. V shed 6 bases, J shed 5 bases, and the junction held 20 bases outside the gene matches. The CDR3 nucleotides are TGTGCCAGCAGCCTAGCGGGTCAGGGATCGGTAAGCCAGGAGACCCAGTACTTC. This translates into CASSLAGQGSVSQETQYF.

Remarks on this clonotype: The conserved final phenylalanine or tryptophan is absent from the CDR3, which likely points to a read error. This chain uses TRBV12-3 or TRBV12-4 with TRBJ2-2; tentatively, D is TRBD2 (5 bases). The CDR3 has 13 residues. Written as DNA, the CDR3 is TGTGTCAGCAGTTTAATAGGAGGCGGGGAGCTGTTTTCT. It yields the protein CVSSLIGGGELFS.

Regarding this clonotype: One end of the junction fails to match germline, which may point to a read error. The chain employs TRBV19 and TRBJ2-1, with D possibly TRBD2 on 6 matching bases. The CDR3 loop spans 15 amino acids. CDR1 and CDR2 (germline): LNHDA, SQIVND (reference sequence). The CDR3 DNA reads as TGTGCCAGTAGTCTGGCCGACTCGGCGGGGCATGAGCAGTCCTTC. This sequence encodes CASSLADSAGHEQSF.

This clonotype came up a few times. The junction differs from germline at one of its ends, possibly a read error. The chain couples TRBV6-1 to TRBJ2-2; no firm D call. Germline V lookup: CDR1 MNHNS, CDR2 SASEGT. The CDR3 loop spans 14 amino acids. CDR3 in amino acids: CTSSPTVVPGELFF. The CDR3 region has the DNA TGTACCAGCAGTCCGACTGTGGTCCCCGGGGAGCTGTTTTTT.

V usage is TRBV11-3 and J usage is TRBJ2-2; no clear D. V was clipped by 2 bases and J by 10 bases, with 14 bases between them. The germline CDR1 and CDR2 sequences are SGHNT and YENEEA. The CDR3 is 14 residues long. The chain's CDR3 is CASSLNANTMELFF. The CDR3 bases are TGTGCCAGCAGCTTAAACGCGAACACAATGGAGCTGTTTTTT.

The genes are TRBV4-1 and TRBJ1-1, with D perhaps matching TRBD1 (5 bases). V lost 4 bases to trimming and J lost 1 base, with 13 bases between them. The CDR3 is 15 residues long. Per the germline V gene, CDR1 is MGHRA and CDR2 is YSYEKL. CDR3 loop: CASSRSGGSNTEAFF. CDR3 nucleotides: TGCGCCAGCAGCCGATCTGGGGGGTCGAACACTGAAGCTTTCTTT.

About this clonotype: The CDR3 end shows no conserved phenylalanine or tryptophan, and so a read error is likely. V and J are TRBV6-2 or TRBV6-3 and TRBJ2-7, with 9 bases aligning to TRBD2. This CDR3 is built from 15 residues. Germline assignment: CDR1 MNHEY and CDR2 SVGEGT. The CDR3 sequence is CASSTPTSGGYEQYT. The CDR3 DNA sequence: TGTGCTAGCAGCACTCCGACTAGCGGAGGGTACGAGCAGTACACC.

This clonotype has only one observation. One junction end does not reproduce the germline sequence, and a read error may be involved. The chain links TRBV12-3 or TRBV12-4 to TRBJ2-1; 11 positions match TRBD2. The CDR3 is 15 residues long. For the CDR3, the DNA is TGTGCCAGCGGTTCGAGACTAGCGGGAAGGGGTGAGCAATTCTTC. As protein: CASGSRLAGRGEQFF.

The chain carries TRBV7-9 and TRBJ1-1, with D unresolved. The CDR3 sequence is 18 residues long. CDR1 and CDR2 from the germline V gene are SEHNR and FQNEAQ (reference sequence). V dropped 3 bases and J dropped 10 bases, with 30 bases sitting between them. The CDR3 region has the DNA TGTGCCAGCAGCTTGGGCCAACTCCGTCCTGGACCGAACACTTTAGCTTTCTTT. This gives the protein CASSLGQLRPGPNTLAFF.

Comment on this clonotype: The junction departs from the called germline gene at one end, perhaps through a read error. V is TRBV5-1 and J is TRBJ2-7; tentatively, D is TRBD1 or TRBD2 (5 bases each). The CDR3 spans 13 residues. CDR1 and CDR2 from the germline V gene are SGHRS and YFSETQ. The DNA for the CDR3 is TGCACCAGCAGCGCCGGGGCAGGGCGCGAGCAGTACTTC. Amino acid sequence: CTSSAGAGREQYF.

To note about this clonotype: The junction differs from germline at one of its ends, possibly a read error. This rearrangement joins TRBV10-1 to TRBJ2-1; D possibly corresponds to TRBD1 (6 bases). There are 15 residues in the CDR3. CDR1 and CDR2 (germline): WNHNN, SYGVQD (reference sequence). DNA of the CDR3: TGCGCCAGCAGTGAGCATAGCAGGGGTGGAAATGAGCAATTCTTC. It is translated as CASSEHSRGGNEQFF.

Note on this clonotype: An end of the junction differs from the germline gene, which may be a read error. The chain couples TRBV13 to TRBJ2-2, with TRBD2 identical over 13 bases. The CDR3 runs to 16 residues. CDR1 and CDR2 from the germline V gene are PRHDT and FYEKMQ (reference sequence). As DNA, the CDR3 is TGTGCCAGCAGCTTAAGACTAGCGGGAGGACATGGGGAGCTGATTTTT. This translates into CASSLRLAGGHGELIF.

Points on this clonotype: The missing conserved phenylalanine or tryptophan at the end of this CDR3 makes a read error likely. No DNA is shown, since the ends of the CDR3 on it are uncertain; the CDR3 is the one TCRdb lists. The chain recombines TRBV24-1 with TRBJ2-1; the table's D gene call, TRBD1, was not cross checked with the DNA. The CDR3 has 11 residues if both end residues are counted. Germline V gene lookup returns CDR1 KGHDR and CDR2 SFDVKD. This CDR3 is CATSDGMGGFL.

About this clonotype: A read error may account for a junction end that differs from germline. The chain has TRBV29-1 and TRBJ2-2, with D perhaps matching TRBD1 or TRBD2 (5 bases each). CDR1 is SQVTM and CDR2 is ANQGSEA in the germline V gene. The CDR3 has 14 residues. CDR3 protein: CCVLGPGPIGDLFF. In nucleotides, the CDR3 is TGCTGCGTCCTCGGTCCGGGACCCATCGGGGACCTGTTTTTT.

Turning to this clonotype: This may stem from a read error, because a much larger clone lies one nucleotide away. The V and J genes are TRBV30 and TRBJ2-2, with a possible D match to TRBD2 (5 bases). Germline CDR1 GTSNPN, CDR2 SVGIG (reference sequence). The CDR3 consists of 13 residues. V was shortened by 8 bases and J by 5 bases, with 15 bases between the two germline ends. DNA for the CDR3: TGTGCCCGGGGTTATTTTTCAACCGGGGAGCTGTTTTTT. It encodes CARGYFSTGELFF.

Comments on this clonotype: Here the CDR3 omits its conserved ending phenylalanine or tryptophan, so a read error is the likely source. The rearrangement uses TRBV29-1 and TRBJ2-7; TRBD1 matches at 7 bases. CDR3 length equals 13 residues. Germline V lookup: CDR1 SQVTM, CDR2 ANQGSEA. The CDR3 spells CIVGPGTDYEQYL. CDR3 in DNA: TGCATCGTTGGACCCGGGACAGACTACGAGCAGTACTTA.

On this clonotype itself: The CDR3 ends on some other residue instead of the conserved phenylalanine or tryptophan, so this is likely a read error. This sequence joins TRBV4-3 and TRBJ2-1; 9 bases map to TRBD1. This CDR3 is 16 amino acids long. Germline loops: CDR1 LGHNA, CDR2 YSLEER. CDR3 bases: TGCGCCAGGAGCCGCTTCTCCGGGACAGGGATGCAAGGGCAGTTCTTA. It encodes CARSRFSGTGMQGQFL.

To note about this clonotype: The conserved phenylalanine or tryptophan is not found at the CDR3 terminus, so this likely reflects a read error. The chain carries TRBV24-1 and TRBJ1-2, with 7 bases aligning to TRBD1. V lost 2 bases, J lost 2 bases, and 4 bases stayed unmatched. The germline gives CDR1 KGHDR, CDR2 SFDVKD. The CDR3 has 15 amino acids. CDR3 nucleotides: TGTGCCACCAGTGATTCGGACAGGCCGAACTATGGCTACACCCTC. This codes for CATSDSDRPNYGYTL.

The chain combines TRBV28 with TRBJ2-5; 10 nucleotides line up with TRBD2. V shed 4 bases, J shed 2 bases, and the junction held 10 bases outside the gene matches. The CDR3 contains 17 residues. The germline V gene has CDR1 MDHEN and CDR2 SYDVKM. The CDR3 nucleotides are TGTGCCAGCAGTTCAGGAATGACTAGCGGGTATCAAGAGACCCAGTACTTC. Its translation: CASSSGMTSGYQETQYF.

With respect to this clonotype: No conserved phenylalanine or tryptophan is present at the end of the CDR3, so a read error is the likely explanation. Because the CDR3's place on the DNA is in doubt, the DNA is left out and the CDR3 is given as listed by TCRdb. The chain joins TRBV12-3 or TRBV12-4 to TRBJ2-3; the table's TRBD2 call for D was not verified on the DNA. 15 amino acids form the CDR3, both terminal residues included. CDR3: CASTPSRGMADTQCL.